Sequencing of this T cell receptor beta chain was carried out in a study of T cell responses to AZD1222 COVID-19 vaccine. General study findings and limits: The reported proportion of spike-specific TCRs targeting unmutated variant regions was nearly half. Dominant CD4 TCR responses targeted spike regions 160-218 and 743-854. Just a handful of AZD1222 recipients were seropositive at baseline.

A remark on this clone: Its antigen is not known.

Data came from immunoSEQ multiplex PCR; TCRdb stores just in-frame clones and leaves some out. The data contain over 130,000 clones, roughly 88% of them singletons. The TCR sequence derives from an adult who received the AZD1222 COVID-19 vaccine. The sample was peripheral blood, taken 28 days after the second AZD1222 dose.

In nucleotides, the CDR3 is TGTGCCAGCAGCTTCGGACAGGGGAGGAGGTATGAGCAGTTCTTC. Residues: CASSFGQGRRYEQFF. V gene TRBV7-9 combines with J gene TRBJ2-1, with 9 bases aligning to TRBD1. V gave up 3 bases and J gave up 8 bases; unmatched junction bases: 8. In germline, CDR1 is SEHNR, CDR2 FQNEAQ (reference sequence). This CDR3 has 15 amino acids.